The 28 T cell receptor beta chains below come from one sample, sequenced in a study of T cells after yellow fever vaccination. TCRdb processed the 5' RACE reads anew with MiXCR; each CDR3 protein has one entry. Among fewer than 400,000 distinct CDR3 sequences listed, around 11% were seen once. The starting material was CD4+ T cells sorted from PBMCs, obtained 45 days after the yellow fever booster vaccination. The receptors originated from a man aged 18-30 years who received the YFV17D yellow fever vaccine.

This clonotype appeared many times. The CDR3 bases are TGTGCCAGCAGCTTGCGGGGTTGGGCTGAAGCTTTCTTT. This gives the protein CASSLRGWAEAFF. The rearrangement joins TRBV5-6 to TRBJ1-1; D is uncertain. The ends were cut back, 1 base at V and 6 bases at J, with 10 bases in the middle. CDR1 is SGHDT and CDR2 is YYEEEE in the germline V gene. The CDR3 covers 13 residues.

Many counts were recorded for this clonotype. The chain is built from TRBV20-1 and TRBJ2-3; maybe TRBD1 (5 bases). The germline gives CDR1 DFQATT, CDR2 SNEGSKA (reference sequence). The CDR3 consists of 16 residues. V was clipped by 4 bases and J by 0 bases, with 17 bases between them. The CDR3, as DNA: TGCAGTGCTACGATCTCAAGGGGTTCGAGCACAGATACGCAGTATTTT. It encodes CSATISRGSSTDTQYF.

The rearrangement links TRBV5-1 to TRBJ2-5, with 8 bases fitting TRBD1. The V segment lost 0 bases and the J segment 1 base; nucleotides outside the gene matches: 2. CDR1 is SGHRS, CDR2 YFSETQ, per germline. This CDR3 is 15 amino acids long. For the CDR3, the DNA is TGCGCCAGCAGCTTGGGGGACAGGCTCCAAGAGACCCAGTACTTC. Translation: CASSLGDRLQETQYF.

The chain uses TRBV18 and TRBJ1-3; D perhaps matches TRBD1 (5 bases). The length of the CDR3 is 16 residues. CDR1 is KGHSH, CDR2 LQKENI, per germline. Deletions cut 6 bases from V and 2 bases from J, with 17 bases between. CDR3 loop: CASSAGGEIAGNTIYF. CDR3 sequence (DNA): TGTGCCAGCTCCGCAGGAGGGGAAATTGCTGGAAACACCATATATTTT.

The chain has TRBV5-1 and TRBJ1-5; 7 nucleotides agree with TRBD1. Germline V gene sequence: CDR1 SGHRS, CDR2 YFSETQ. There are 14 residues in the CDR3. V trimming: 0 bases; J trimming: 7 bases; junction bases outside the gene matches: 4. CDR3 in DNA: TGCGCCAGCAGCTTGGCAGGGGGGAGCCAGCCCCAGCATTTT. It codes for CASSLAGGSQPQHF.

The V call is TRBV28, the J call TRBJ2-7, with D hard to call. Germline lookup yields CDR1 MDHEN and CDR2 SYDVKM. This CDR3 is built from 11 residues. V lost 9 bases and J lost 1, with 7 bases in between. The CDR3 loop reads CASIASYEQYV. In nucleotides, the CDR3 is TGTGCCAGTATCGCGTCCTACGAGCAGTACGTC.

This chain connects TRBV6-5 to TRBJ1-1, with 7 bases lining up with TRBD1. Germline lookup yields CDR1 MNHEY and CDR2 SVGAGI. The CDR3 is 12 residues long. The trim removed 10 bases at V and 5 bases at J, leaving 7 bases unmatched. As DNA, the CDR3 is TGTGCCACTTACAGGGGCGGAACTGAAGCTTTCTTT. Encoded protein: CATYRGGTEAFF.

The V and J genes are TRBV4-3 and TRBJ1-4; TRBD1 matches at 11 bases. There are 15 residues in the CDR3. J was trimmed by 11 bases and V by 3 bases; bases with no gene match: 8. Looked up from germline, CDR1 is LGHNA and CDR2 is YSLEER. The CDR3 DNA is TGCGCCAGCAGCCAGGTCGGGACAGGGGGAGAGAAACTGTTTTTT. Translation gives CASSQVGTGGEKLFF.

This clonotype was seen a few times. The chain carries TRBV5-4 and TRBJ1-1; maybe TRBD1 (5 bases). Trimming removed 4 bases from V and 1 base from J, with 14 bases in between. This CDR3 has 15 residues. Germline V CDR1 and CDR2: SGHNT, YYREEE (reference sequence). In nucleotides, the CDR3 is TGTGCCAGCAGCCCGGGGGGTTTGGGGAACACTGAAGCTTTCTTT. It encodes CASSPGGLGNTEAFF.

The CDR3: CASSLDGTAYNEQFF. The CDR3 DNA sequence: TGCGCCAGCAGCTTAGACGGGACAGCCTACAATGAGCAGTTCTTC. The rearrangement links TRBV5-1 to TRBJ2-1; TRBD1 matches at 7 bases. This CDR3 contains 15 residues. From germline, CDR1 is SGHRS and CDR2 YFSETQ. Trimming removed 2 bases from V and 2 bases from J; junction bases left unmatched: 4.

The table lists this clonotype with a few counts. The CDR3 region is CASSYWGPLSNSPLHF. CDR3 in DNA: TGTGCCAGCAGCTACTGGGGGCCCCTCAGTAATTCACCCCTCCACTTT. The rearrangement links TRBV13 to TRBJ1-6; the D gene is possibly TRBD1 (6 bases). The CDR3 is made up of 16 amino acids. Germline CDR1 is PRHDT and CDR2 is FYEKMQ (reference sequence). The V gene lost 4 bases and the J gene lost 6 bases, with 16 bases spanning the gap.

This clonotype was observed many times. V is TRBV6-2 or TRBV6-3 and J is TRBJ1-1; tentatively, D is TRBD1 (5 bases). The CDR3 has 16 residues. Germline CDR1 reads MNHEY; CDR2 reads SVGEGT. V was clipped by 5 bases and J by 0 bases, with 16 bases between them. The CDR3 DNA reads as TGTGCCAGCAGTCCCGCCTGGGGCCGGTTGAACACTGAAGCTTTCTTT. Its translation is CASSPAWGRLNTEAFF.

This clonotype showed up just a few times. This chain links TRBV20-1 with TRBJ2-3; 10 bases are a match to TRBD2. Germline trimming cut 5 bases from V and 2 bases from J; bases unmatched to any gene: 4. From germline, CDR1 is DFQATT and CDR2 SNEGSKA (reference sequence). The CDR3 extends over 14 amino acids. The CDR3 bases are TGCAGTGCTCTAACTAGCGGGGCCACAGATACGCAGTATTTT. It codes for CSALTSGATDTQYF.

The chain joins TRBV29-1 to TRBJ1-1; D unresolved. Trimming took 6 bases from V and 4 from J, leaving 15 bases between them. Germline V gene sequence: CDR1 SQVTM, CDR2 ANQGSEA. The CDR3 spans 13 residues. CDR3 nucleotides: TGCAGCGTCCTCCAGTCCTGGGGCACTGAAGCTTTCTTT. Protein sequence: CSVLQSWGTEAFF. The whole variable domain, filled in from reference TRBV29-1 and TRBJ1-1, reads SAVISQKPSRDICQRGTSLTIQCQVDSQVTMMFWYRQQPGQSLTLIATANQGSEATYESGFVIDKFPISRPNLTFSTLTVSNMSPEDSSIYLCSVLQSWGTEAFFGQGTRLTVV.

This clonotype showed up many times. The rearrangement uses TRBV7-9 and TRBJ2-3; perhaps TRBD1 as D (6 bases). Germline-derived CDR1 and CDR2 are SEHNR and FQNEAQ (reference sequence). The ends were cut back, 5 bases at V and 3 bases at J, with 12 bases in the middle. This CDR3 spans 14 amino acids. The CDR3 DNA reads TGTGCCAGCAGCCCCGGGACAAGGACAGATACGCAGTATTTT. This codes for CASSPGTRTDTQYF.

In its sample, this clonotype was seen many times. CDR3 sequence: CASSRGEGETQYF. Here the CDR3 DNA reads TGCGCCAGCAGCCGAGGGGAAGGGGAGACCCAGTACTTC. V is TRBV4-3 and J is TRBJ2-5; either TRBD1 or TRBD2 may supply D (5 bases each). Germline V lookup: CDR1 LGHNA, CDR2 YSLEER. The CDR3 is made up of 13 amino acids. V was pared by 4 bases and J by 5 bases, with 11 bases between.

This chain uses TRBV13 with TRBJ2-7; perhaps TRBD1 as D (5 bases). V lost 4 bases and J lost 1, with 14 bases in between. The germline V gene encodes CDR1 PRHDT and CDR2 FYEKMQ (reference sequence). The CDR3 totals 15 residues. Here the CDR3 DNA reads TGTGCCAGCAGCTGGGGCGCGCCTTGGTCCTACGAGCAGTACGTC. Amino acid sequence: CASSWGAPWSYEQYV.

This clonotype was observed at least ten times. The chain has TRBV6-5 and TRBJ1-5; tentative D call: TRBD1 (5 bases). The CDR3 sequence is 17 residues long. V was cut by 5 bases and J by 0 bases, with 17 bases left in between. Germline V lookup: CDR1 MNHEY, CDR2 SVGAGI. The CDR3 loop is CASSRRDIGDSNQPQHF. The CDR3 DNA reads as TGTGCCAGCAGTCGCCGGGATATAGGGGATAGCAATCAGCCCCAGCATTTT.

In its sample, this clonotype was seen a few times. J is TRBJ2-5 and V is TRBV5-4; D might be TRBD2 (5 bases). Per the germline V gene, CDR1 is SGHNT and CDR2 is YYREEE (reference sequence). Trimming took 1 base from V and 1 from J, leaving 11 bases between them. CDR3 size: 15 residues. As DNA, the CDR3 is TGTGCCAGCAGCTTGTTCTGGGGAGCCCAAGAGACCCAGTACTTC. It translates to CASSLFWGAQETQYF.

The chain recombines TRBV5-1 with TRBJ1-4; no clear D gene. This CDR3 contains 12 residues. Germline CDR1 is SGHRS and CDR2 is YFSETQ. V was clipped by 0 bases and J by 14 bases, with 11 bases between them. This CDR3 is CASSLEGPGLFF. The CDR3 DNA reads as TGCGCCAGCAGCTTGGAGGGTCCGGGGCTGTTTTTT. Full variable domain (outside the CDR3, taken from reference TRBV5-1 and TRBJ1-4): KAGVTQTPRYLIKTRGQQVTLSCSPISGHRSVSWYQQTPGQGLQFLFEYFSETQRNKGNFPGRFSGRQFSNSRSEMNVSTLELGDSALYLCASSLEGPGLFFGSGTQLSVL.

In this sample, this clonotype turned up a few times. The rearrangement uses TRBV18 and TRBJ1-2; 12 bases are a match to TRBD1. The CDR3 loop spans 15 amino acids. The junction had 2 bases not matched to a gene; V was cut back by 4 bases and J by 2 bases. CDR1 KGHSH and CDR2 LQKENI come from the germline V gene. This chain's CDR3 is CASSRDRGLNYGYTF. The CDR3 DNA reads TGTGCCAGCTCACGGGACAGGGGGCTCAACTATGGCTACACCTTC.

The rearrangement uses TRBV18 and TRBJ2-4, with D possibly being TRBD1 (5 bases). CDR3 length: 15 residues. Germline loops: CDR1 KGHSH, CDR2 LQKENI. The V end lost 0 bases, the J end lost 2 bases, and 8 bases lay between the germline ends. The CDR3 spells CASSPPQGTKNIQYF. CDR3 sequence (DNA): TGTGCCAGCTCACCACCGCAGGGCACCAAAAACATTCAGTACTTC.

In its sample, this clonotype was seen many times. This chain links TRBV5-1 with TRBJ2-5; 7 nucleotides line up with TRBD1. The germline V gene encodes CDR1 SGHRS and CDR2 YFSETQ. CDR3 length: 14 residues. Trimming cost V 2 bases and J 2 bases; bases outside gene matches: 3. CDR3 region: CASSLTGVQETQYF. DNA for the CDR3: TGCGCCAGCAGCTTAACAGGGGTTCAAGAGACCCAGTACTTC.

This chain connects TRBV20-1 to TRBJ2-3; maybe TRBD2 (6 bases). CDR1 and CDR2 from the germline V gene are DFQATT and SNEGSKA (reference sequence). This CDR3 spans 12 amino acids. V lost 5 bases to trimming and J lost 6 bases, with 12 bases between them. The CDR3, as DNA: TGCAGTGCTGCCCGTGGAGGGGATACGCAGTATTTT. This translates into CSAARGGDTQYF.

Ten or more counts support this clonotype. The chain links TRBV5-1 to TRBJ2-1; 11 bases align to TRBD1. V lost 4 bases, J lost 2 bases, and 2 bases stayed unmatched. From germline, CDR1 is SGHRS and CDR2 YFSETQ. CDR3 length: 15 residues. The CDR3: CASSGTGGTYNEQFF. The CDR3 DNA reads TGCGCCAGCAGCGGGACAGGGGGGACCTACAATGAGCAGTTCTTC.

This clonotype was seen only a few times. The V gene is TRBV7-2, the J gene TRBJ2-3; D gene ambiguous. CDR1 and CDR2 (germline): SGHTA, FQGNSA. Trimming stripped 2 bases from V and 2 bases from J, with 8 bases between. The CDR3 spans 14 residues. CDR3 nucleotides: TGTGCCAGCAGCTTATCTTACTCCACAGATACGCAGTATTTT. It specifies CASSLSYSTDTQYF. The full variable domain, in which reference TRBV7-2 and TRBJ2-3 provide the parts outside the CDR3, is GAGVSQSPSNKVTEKGKDVELRCDPISGHTALYWYRQSLGQGLEFLIYFQGNSAPDKSGLPSDRFSAERTGGSVSTLTIQRTQQEDSAVYLCASSLSYSTDTQYFGPGTRLTVL.

This clonotype has more than one count but fewer than ten. This chain links TRBV11-2 with TRBJ2-3; possibly TRBD2 for D (5 bases). The length of the CDR3 is 15 residues. Germline CDR1 and CDR2: SGHAT and FQNNGV. Trimming left V 5 bases short and J 3 bases short, with 15 bases between. This chain's CDR3 is CASSTRLGGTDTQYF. The CDR3 DNA follows: TGTGCCAGCAGCACCCGTTTGGGCGGGACAGATACGCAGTATTTT.

J is TRBJ2-6 and V is TRBV20-1; no clear D gene. This CDR3 is 14 amino acids long. V was trimmed by 4 bases and J by 0 bases, leaving 7 bases between them. Germline V gives CDR1 DFQATT, CDR2 SNEGSKA (reference sequence). CDR3 protein: CSAITGSGANVLTF. The CDR3 nucleotides are TGCAGTGCTATCACTGGCTCTGGGGCCAACGTCCTGACTTTC.